The 7 T cell receptor beta chains below come from one sample, sequenced in a study of T cells in Graves' hyperthyroidism and ophthalmopathy. TCR beta CDR3 regions were amplified from RNA. During a first-round RT-PCR of the TCR CDR3, the HTBI primer set was used. From the multiplex PCR reads, TCRdb called clonotypes with MiXCR, one entry per CDR3 protein. This table holds 460,000 or so distinct CDR3 sequences, approximately 15% found once. The sample taken for sequencing was blood. The source is a young woman with Graves' hyperthyroidism.

Remarks on this clonotype: Given a much more abundant clone one base away, this may be a read error. V gene TRBV27 combines with J gene TRBJ1-5; 10 positions agree with TRBD1. The CDR3 runs 16 residues. V dropped 5 bases and J dropped 2; count of bases not matched to a gene: 6. Germline V lookup: CDR1 MNHEY, CDR2 SMNVEV (reference sequence). The CDR3 reads CASSDTGTGGNQPQHF. DNA of the CDR3: TGTGCCAGCAGTGACACTGGGACAGGGGGCAATCAGCCCCAGCATTTT.

This clonotype has a count of ten or more. The chain has TRBV18 and TRBJ1-6; 7 positions match TRBD1. CDR3 size: 14 residues. Germline CDR1 KGHSH, CDR2 LQKENI. V dropped 2 bases and J dropped 10; count of bases not matched to a gene: 5. CDR3: CASSPDRVGSPLHF. In DNA form, the CDR3 reads TGTGCCAGCTCACCAGACAGGGTTGGATCACCCCTCCACTTT.

This clonotype was observed many times. The chain employs TRBV9 and TRBJ2-1; TRBD1 might be the D (6 bases). Germline V gives CDR1 SGDLS, CDR2 YYNGEE. V lost 0 bases and J lost 4, with 11 bases in between. The CDR3 length is 15 residues. CDR3 sequence: CASSVGQGFYNEQFF. DNA of the CDR3: TGTGCCAGCAGCGTAGGCCAGGGGTTTTACAATGAGCAGTTCTTC.

The chain links TRBV24-1 to TRBJ2-7; 9 nucleotides align to TRBD1. The V segment lost 4 bases and the J segment 7 bases; nucleotides outside the gene matches: 7. Germline V CDR1 and CDR2: KGHDR, SFDVKD. This CDR3 has 14 amino acids. The CDR3 region is CATSDDLTGGEQYF. The CDR3 DNA reads as TGTGCCACCAGTGACGACCTGACAGGGGGGGAGCAGTACTTC.

CDR3 protein: CSASGTGGTYEQYV. Here the CDR3 DNA reads TGCAGTGCTTCCGGGACAGGGGGCACCTACGAGCAGTACGTC. The chain is built from TRBV20-1 and TRBJ2-7; TRBD1 agrees at 12 bases. Germline assignment: CDR1 DFQATT and CDR2 SNEGSKA (reference sequence). V shed 5 bases and J 2 bases; nucleotides not matched to a gene: 4. This CDR3 is built from 14 residues.

A remark on this clonotype: One end of the junction varies from germline; a read error may be responsible. The gene calls are TRBV13 and TRBJ1-2; D remains ambiguous. The CDR3 is 14 amino acids. CDR1 is PRHDT, CDR2 FYEKMQ, per germline (reference sequence). The CDR3 protein is CASSLGSTDYGYTF. Here the CDR3 DNA reads TGTGCCAGCAGCCTAGGGAGTACCGACTATGGCTACACCTTC. The variable domain in full, with the rest retrieved from reference TRBV13 and TRBJ1-2, is AAGVIQSPRHLIKEKRETATLKCYPIPRHDTVYWYQQGPGQDPQFLISFYEKMQSDKGSIPDRFSAQQFSDYHSELNMSSLELGDSALYFCASSLGSTDYGYTFGSGTRLTVV.

In this sample, this clonotype turned up many times. V is TRBV9 and J is TRBJ1-1; 7 nucleotides match TRBD1. CDR1 SGDLS and CDR2 YYNGEE come from the germline V gene. The CDR3 is 13 amino acids. V lost 0 bases and J lost 4; bases outside the gene matches: 0. The CDR3 coding sequence is TGTGCCAGCAGCGTAGGGACAGGCACTGAAGCTTTCTTT. It codes for CASSVGTGTEAFF.